This T cell receptor (beta chain) appears in the sequencing data of a study of T cell responses to AZD1222 COVID-19 vaccine. Findings and limits, study-wide: The CD4 TCRs associated with vaccination extended across spike and predominated at 160-218 and 743-854. Spike-specific TCRs gained breadth and depth after people received two AZD1222 doses. At baseline, just a handful of AZD1222 recipients tested seropositive. Clonal diversity may have been underestimated, and the donors were mostly white British, with more females than males.

The table came from immunoSEQ multiplex PCR; TCRdb's copy has only in-frame clones and leaves some out. Of around 50,000 clones in the sample, around 80% were seen once. A note on this clone: Its specificity is unknown.

V shed 1 base, J shed 4 bases, and the junction held 7 bases outside the gene matches. The CDR3 has 16 residues. The germline V gene has CDR1 LGHDT and CDR2 YNNKEL (reference sequence). The chain has TRBV3-1 (or the pseudogene TRBV3-2) and TRBJ1-2; 9 bases fit TRBD1. The receptor comes from an adult in good health. The specimen comprised peripheral blood, sampled on day 0 of AZD1222 vaccination. CDR3 DNA: TGTGCCAGCAGCCAAGGCGGGACAGGGAGGTCCTATGGCTACACCTTC. It specifies CASSQGGTGRSYGYTF.